The clone carrying this T cell receptor (beta chain) was observed many times. Its target is not known. The sample comes from a study of T cells in Graves' hyperthyroidism and ophthalmopathy. As for the study in general: Peripheral blood specimens were obtained at initial diagnosis, prior to any treatment.

Patients were aged 18 to 65, had disease duration under 2 months, and had newly diagnosed hyperthyroidism. Blood sampling occurred at first hyperthyroidism diagnosis, ahead of any ophthalmopathy symptoms. RNA transcripts gave rise to amplified TCR beta CDR3 regions. Initially, a first-round RT-PCR of the TCR CDR3 employed the HTBI primer set. TCRdb analysed the multiplex PCR reads with MiXCR anew, one entry per CDR3 protein. The sample shows a few hundred thousand distinct CDR3 sequences, approximately 15% of them seen only once. Trimming pared 1 base from V and 2 bases from J, leaving 12 bases between. The CDR3 loop spans 16 amino acids. Germline assignment: CDR1 SGHVS and CDR2 FNYEAQ. Regarding the study as a whole: Ophthalmopathy was separated from stable hyperthyroidism by a 13 V-J model.

Input material: blood. This receptor was taken from a woman between 40 and 50 years old with Graves' hyperthyroidism that later progressed to Graves' ophthalmopathy. V is TRBV7-6 and J is TRBJ1-5, with a weak D call TRBD1 (5 bases). The CDR3 loop is CASSLGVGVGNQPQHF. CDR3 DNA sequence: TGTGCCAGCAGCTTAGGGGTAGGGGTGGGCAATCAGCCCCAGCATTTT.